What follows describes a single TCR beta chain. This sample is drawn from a study of blood T cell repertoires in COVID-19. On the study more broadly: Samples representing acute and convalescent COVID-19 were sourced from the United States, Italy and Spain.

CDR1 and CDR2 (germline): SGHVS, FQNEAQ. The ends were cut back, 5 bases at V and 3 bases at J, with 16 bases in the middle. The CDR3 length is 15 residues. Profiled with immunoSEQ multiplex PCR; TCRdb holds only in-frame clones, not every one. This table has some 240,000 clones, 65% to 85% appearing once. The rearrangement links TRBV7-8 to TRBJ1-1; the D gene is possibly TRBD1 (6 bases). The TCR sequence derives from a human donor in a cohort sampled during active COVID-19. Sequencing used peripheral blood. CDR3: CASSRVGGQDTEAFF. As DNA, the CDR3 is TGTGCCAGCAGCCGAGTGGGGGGGCAGGACACTGAAGCTTTCTTT.